These 16 T cell receptor beta chains came from one sample sequenced in a study of shared clonotypes between healthy human individuals. The table came from immunoSEQ multiplex PCR; TCRdb's copy has only in-frame clones and leaves some out. The sample lists roughly 2,500,000 clones, approximately 94% seen once, with about 0.34% in the top ten. Material for sequencing was naive CD4+ T cells from PBMCs. Subset in this sample: CD45RA+ positively selected. Receptors were obtained from a man younger than 30 in good health. Some clones in this sample may be carry-over from other donors' samples.

J is TRBJ2-7 and V is TRBV5-4; 10 bases align to TRBD2. This CDR3 is 15 amino acids long. After removal of 9 bases from V and 4 bases from J, the junction contained 13 bases not matched to a gene. Looked up from germline, CDR1 is SGHNT and CDR2 is YYREEE (reference sequence). The CDR3 sequence is CAITDGTSGKYEQYF. Written as DNA, the CDR3 is TGTGCCATCACGGACGGTACTAGCGGGAAGTACGAGCAGTACTTC.

J is TRBJ2-2 and V is TRBV18; D is possibly TRBD2 (6 bases). The CDR3 sequence is 15 residues long. Germline lookup yields CDR1 KGHSH and CDR2 LQKENI. With 2 bases removed from V and 4 bases from J, the gap between germline ends came to 11 bases. The CDR3, as DNA: TGTGCCAGCTCACCAGTCGCGGAGGGCACCGGGGAGCTGTTTTTT. This codes for CASSPVAEGTGELFF.

This clone occurred a few times. Here the CDR3 reads CASIRTGDNTEAFF. Here the CDR3 DNA reads TGTGCCAGCATAAGGACAGGGGATAACACTGAAGCTTTCTTT. The rearrangement joins TRBV6-1 to TRBJ1-1; 9 bases align to TRBD1. This CDR3 is 14 amino acids long. V trimming: 7 bases; J trimming: 2 bases; junction bases outside the gene matches: 5. The germline gives CDR1 MNHNS, CDR2 SASEGT.

The chain combines TRBV7-2 with TRBJ2-7, with 8 bases lining up with TRBD2. The CDR3 extends over 16 amino acids. Losses at the gene ends were 5 bases for V and 5 bases for J; bases not matched to a gene: 14. Germline-derived CDR1 and CDR2 are SGHTA and FQGNSA. The CDR3 is CASSQKNGGARNEQYF. CDR3 coding DNA: TGTGCCAGCAGCCAAAAAAACGGGGGGGCACGTAACGAGCAGTACTTC.

Comments on this clone: The sample has other DNA sequences that encode this CDR3 too. This chain connects TRBV5-1 to TRBJ2-3, with D unresolved. The CDR3 is 13 amino acids. CDR1 and CDR2 from the germline V gene are SGHRS and YFSETQ. V lost 0 bases to trimming and J lost 2 bases, with 4 bases between them. CDR3 amino acids: CASSLDPTDTQYF. DNA of the CDR3: TGCGCCAGCAGCTTGGACCCCACAGATACGCAGTATTTT.

Of note for this clone: The identical CDR3 is also encoded by other nucleotide sequences in the sample. This chain joins TRBV28 and TRBJ2-3; no definite D call. Deletions cut 8 bases from V and 1 base from J, with 4 bases between. Germline loops: CDR1 MDHEN, CDR2 SYDVKM. CDR3 length equals 11 residues. The CDR3 spells CASRGTDTQYF. The CDR3 coding sequence is TGTGCCAGCCGGGGCACAGATACGCAGTATTTT.

This chain links TRBV11-2 with TRBJ2-1; 11 bases are shared with TRBD2. Germline V gives CDR1 SGHAT, CDR2 FQNNGV. Trimming removed 1 base from V and 6 bases from J; junction bases left unmatched: 5. The CDR3 has 16 amino acids. The CDR3 sequence is CASSLVLAGGSNEQFF. The CDR3, as DNA: TGTGCCAGCAGCTTAGTTCTAGCGGGGGGCTCCAATGAGCAGTTCTTC.

The gene calls are TRBV5-1 and TRBJ2-2, with D unresolved. V lost 4 bases to trimming and J lost 4 bases, with 11 bases between them. CDR3 length: 14 amino acids. CDR1 and CDR2 (germline): SGHRS, YFSETQ. CDR3: CASSDLSGTGELFF. CDR3 in DNA: TGCGCCAGCAGCGACCTTTCGGGCACCGGGGAGCTGTTTTTT.

The chain couples TRBV7-2 to TRBJ1-5; D not certain. V dropped 4 bases and J dropped 1 base, with 8 bases sitting between them. This CDR3 is 14 amino acids long. From germline, CDR1 is SGHTA and CDR2 FQGNSA. The DNA for the CDR3 is TGTGCCAGCAGCTCAAAAGGAAGCAATCAGCCCCAGCATTTT. It is translated as CASSSKGSNQPQHF.

As concerns this clone: The same CDR3 arises from other DNA sequences in this sample as well. The rearrangement links TRBV9 to TRBJ1-6; no clear D. There are 12 residues in the CDR3. Germline CDR1 and CDR2: SGDLS and YYNGEE. V gave up 0 bases and J gave up 8 bases, with 3 bases separating them. The CDR3 spells CASSVGDSPLHF. For the CDR3, the DNA is TGTGCCAGCAGCGTAGGAGATTCACCCCTCCACTTT.

This chain joins TRBV28 and TRBJ1-4; D not resolved. The CDR3 consists of 17 residues. Germline loops: CDR1 MDHEN, CDR2 SYDVKM. The ends were cut back, 7 bases at V and 7 bases at J, with 25 bases in the middle. Here the CDR3 DNA reads TGTGCCAGCAACCAGATGGACGGACCTTCCCGGGGTGAAAAACTGTTTTTT. Translated, it gives CASNQMDGPSRGEKLFF.

Turning to this clone: The sample contains more than one DNA sequence encoding this CDR3. The chain couples TRBV5-1 to TRBJ2-1; 10 nucleotides agree with TRBD1. Germline V gives CDR1 SGHRS, CDR2 YFSETQ. The CDR3 sequence is 14 residues long. V gave up 3 bases and J gave up 7 bases; unmatched junction bases: 4. The CDR3 loop reads CASSSRTGGNEQFF. The CDR3 coding sequence is TGCGCCAGCAGCTCACGGACAGGGGGGAATGAGCAGTTCTTC.

The chain is built from TRBV28 and TRBJ2-7; 11 nucleotides align to TRBD2. The CDR3 runs to 16 residues. V was clipped by 2 bases and J by 2 bases; unmatched bases: 5. CDR1 and CDR2 from the germline V gene are MDHEN and SYDVKM. The chain's CDR3 is CASSLVVAGGPYEQYF. CDR3 nucleotide sequence: TGTGCCAGCAGTTTAGTTGTAGCGGGAGGGCCCTACGAGCAGTACTTC.

The genes are TRBV6-6 and TRBJ2-2; D is undetermined. Germline CDR1 and CDR2: MNHNY and SVGAGI (reference sequence). CDR3 length: 16 amino acids. V lost 8 bases, J lost 0 bases, and 16 bases lay in between. The DNA for the CDR3 is TGTGCCAGCGCCCCTCCCGGTAGGACGAACACCGGGGAGCTGTTTTTT. This codes for CASAPPGRTNTGELFF.

The V call is TRBV7-6, the J call TRBJ2-7, with D perhaps matching TRBD1 or TRBD2 (5 bases each). Germline V gene lookup returns CDR1 SGHVS and CDR2 FNYEAQ. V lost 4 bases and J 7 bases, leaving 14 bases between the germline ends. The CDR3 totals 13 residues. CDR3 nucleotide sequence: TGTGCCAGCAGCTCAGGGATCCCGGGGGAGCAGTACTTC. Translated, it gives CASSSGIPGEQYF. Full variable domain (missing parts from reference TRBV7-6 and TRBJ2-7): GAGVSQSPRYKVTKRGQDVALRCDPISGHVSLYWYRQALGQGPEFLTYFNYEAQQDKSGLPNDRFSAERPEGSISTLTIQRTEQRDSAMYRCASSSGIPGEQYFGPGTRLTVT.

The chain employs TRBV20-1 and TRBJ2-7; D is possibly TRBD2 (6 bases). This CDR3 has 11 residues. Germline CDR1 and CDR2: DFQATT and SNEGSKA (reference sequence). V gave up 6 bases and J gave up 6 bases, with 12 bases separating them. CDR3 DNA sequence: TGCAGTGCCCCGGCGGGGTTCGAGCAGTACTTC. Translation gives CSAPAGFEQYF.